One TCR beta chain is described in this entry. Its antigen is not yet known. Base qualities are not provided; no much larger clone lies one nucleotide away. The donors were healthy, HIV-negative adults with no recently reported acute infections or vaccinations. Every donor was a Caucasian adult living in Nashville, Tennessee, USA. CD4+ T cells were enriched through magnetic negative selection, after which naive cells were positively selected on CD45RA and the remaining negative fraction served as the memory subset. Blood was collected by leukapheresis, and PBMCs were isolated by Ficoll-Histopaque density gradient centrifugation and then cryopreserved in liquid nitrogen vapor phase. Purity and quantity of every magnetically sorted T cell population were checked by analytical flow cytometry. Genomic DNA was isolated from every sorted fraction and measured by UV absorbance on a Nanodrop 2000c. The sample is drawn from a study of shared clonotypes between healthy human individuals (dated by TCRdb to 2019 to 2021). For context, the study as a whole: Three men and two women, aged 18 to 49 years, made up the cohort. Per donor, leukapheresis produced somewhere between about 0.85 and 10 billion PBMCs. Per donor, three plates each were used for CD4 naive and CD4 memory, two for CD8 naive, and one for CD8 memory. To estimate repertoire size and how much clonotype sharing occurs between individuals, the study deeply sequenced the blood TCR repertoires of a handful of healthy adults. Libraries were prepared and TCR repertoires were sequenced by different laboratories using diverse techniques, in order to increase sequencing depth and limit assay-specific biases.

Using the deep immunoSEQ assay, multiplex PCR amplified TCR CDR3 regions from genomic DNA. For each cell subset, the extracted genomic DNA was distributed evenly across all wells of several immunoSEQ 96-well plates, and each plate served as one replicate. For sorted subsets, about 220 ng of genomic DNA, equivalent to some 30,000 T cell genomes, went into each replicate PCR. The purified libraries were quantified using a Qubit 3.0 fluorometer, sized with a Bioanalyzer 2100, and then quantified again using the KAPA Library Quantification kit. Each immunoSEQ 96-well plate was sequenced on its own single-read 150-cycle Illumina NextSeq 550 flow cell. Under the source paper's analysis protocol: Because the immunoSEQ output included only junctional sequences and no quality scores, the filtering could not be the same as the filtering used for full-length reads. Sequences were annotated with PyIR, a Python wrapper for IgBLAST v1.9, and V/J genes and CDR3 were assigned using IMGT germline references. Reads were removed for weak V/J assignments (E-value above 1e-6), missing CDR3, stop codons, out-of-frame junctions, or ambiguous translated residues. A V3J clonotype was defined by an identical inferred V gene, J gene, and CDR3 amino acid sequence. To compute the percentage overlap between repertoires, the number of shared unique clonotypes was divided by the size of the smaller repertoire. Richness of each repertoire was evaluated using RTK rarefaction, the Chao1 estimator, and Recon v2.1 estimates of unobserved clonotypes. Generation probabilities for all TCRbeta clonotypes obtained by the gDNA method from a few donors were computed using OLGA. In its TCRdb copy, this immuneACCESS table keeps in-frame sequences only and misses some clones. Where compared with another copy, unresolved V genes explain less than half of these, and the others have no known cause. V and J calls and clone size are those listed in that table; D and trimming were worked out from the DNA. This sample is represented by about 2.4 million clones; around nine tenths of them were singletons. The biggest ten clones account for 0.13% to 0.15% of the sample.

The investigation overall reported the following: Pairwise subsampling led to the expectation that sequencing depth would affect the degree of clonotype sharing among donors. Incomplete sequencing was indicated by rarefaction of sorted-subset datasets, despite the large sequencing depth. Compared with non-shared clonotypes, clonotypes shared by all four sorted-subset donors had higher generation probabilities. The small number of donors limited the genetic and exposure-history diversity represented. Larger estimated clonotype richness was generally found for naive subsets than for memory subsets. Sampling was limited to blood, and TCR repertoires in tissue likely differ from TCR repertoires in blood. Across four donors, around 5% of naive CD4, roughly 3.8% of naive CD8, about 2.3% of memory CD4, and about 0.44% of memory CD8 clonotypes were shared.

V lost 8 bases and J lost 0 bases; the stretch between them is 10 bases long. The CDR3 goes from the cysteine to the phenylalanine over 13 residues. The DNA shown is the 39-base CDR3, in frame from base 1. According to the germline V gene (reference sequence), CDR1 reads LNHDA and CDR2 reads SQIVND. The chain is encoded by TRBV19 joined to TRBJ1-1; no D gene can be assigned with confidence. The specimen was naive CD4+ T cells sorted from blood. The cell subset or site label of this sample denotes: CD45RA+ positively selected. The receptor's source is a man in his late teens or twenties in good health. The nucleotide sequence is TGTGCCAGTTCGTCCGGAATGAACACTGAAGCTTTCTTT. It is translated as CASSSGMNTEAFF.